This is a list of T cell receptor beta chains from one sample in a study of blood T cell repertoires in COVID-19. Here immunoSEQ multiplex PCR was the method, and the copy in TCRdb shows in-frame clones only, minus some. Among around 130,000 clones, roughly three quarters were seen once, and the ten largest hold approximately 7.9%. Specimen: peripheral blood. Source of these receptors: a human donor in a cohort sampled during active COVID-19. Both conserved end residues are trimmed from each CDR3. D genes are given only for firm matches.

J	D	V	CDR3
TRBJ2-7	NA	TRBV25-1	ASLSYEQY
TRBJ2-1	TRBD2	TRBV7-8	ASSLNAGADPYNEQF
TRBJ2-7	TRBD1	TRBV7-9	ASSDTGQGSDEQY
TRBJ2-7	NA	TRBV20-1	SASWRESYEQY
TRBJ1-4	NA	TRBV5-6	ASSSGSLREKLF
TRBJ2-6	NA	TRBV29-1	SVEAQGLGGANVLT
TRBJ2-1	NA	TRBV9	ASSVRPGDEQF
TRBJ2-7	TRBD1	TRBV27	ASSYSGTGGYEQY
TRBJ1-1	NA	TRBV28	ASSFRNTEAF
TRBJ2-7	NA	TRBV19	ASSIDSVSYEQY
TRBJ1-1	TRBD1	TRBV11-3	ASSLEGQLYTEAF
TRBJ2-7	NA	TRBV21-1	ASSKWFNEAGERPYEQY
TRBJ1-1	NA	TRBV11-2	ASSPSEASTEAF
TRBJ2-7	TRBD1	TRBV7-6	ASSSQRGPGEQY
TRBJ2-7	TRBD2	TRBV27	ASSPGGFVDYEQY
TRBJ2-7	TRBD1	TRBV11-3	ASSLGGTDRDEQY
TRBJ2-7	TRBD1	TRBV12-3/TRBV12-4	ASRERDRVEQY
TRBJ2-2	TRBD2	TRBV6-5	ASSYPRGGRTGELF
TRBJ1-3	NA	TRBV29-1	SVDGGPGNTIY